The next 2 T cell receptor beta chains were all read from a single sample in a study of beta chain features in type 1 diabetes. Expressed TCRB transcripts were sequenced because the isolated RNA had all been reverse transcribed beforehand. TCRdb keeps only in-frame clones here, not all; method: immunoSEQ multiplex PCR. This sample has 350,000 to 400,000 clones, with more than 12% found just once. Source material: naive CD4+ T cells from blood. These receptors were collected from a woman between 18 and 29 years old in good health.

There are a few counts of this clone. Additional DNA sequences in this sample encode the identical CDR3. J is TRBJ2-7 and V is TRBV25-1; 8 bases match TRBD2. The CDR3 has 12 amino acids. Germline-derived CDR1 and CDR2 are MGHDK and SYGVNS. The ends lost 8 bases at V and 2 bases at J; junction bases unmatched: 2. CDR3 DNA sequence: TGTGCCAGCCGGGGGGGGACCTACGAGCAGTACTTC. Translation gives CASRGGTYEQYF.

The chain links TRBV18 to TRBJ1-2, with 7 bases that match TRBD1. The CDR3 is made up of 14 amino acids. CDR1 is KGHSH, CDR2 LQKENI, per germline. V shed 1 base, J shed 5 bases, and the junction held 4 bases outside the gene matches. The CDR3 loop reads CASSPQGTEYGYTF. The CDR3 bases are TGTGCCAGCTCACCACAGGGGACAGAGTATGGCTACACCTTC. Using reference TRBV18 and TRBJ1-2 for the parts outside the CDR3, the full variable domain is NAGVMQNPRHLVRRRGQEARLRCSPMKGHSHVYWYRQLPEEGLKFMVYLQKENIIDESGMPKERFSAEFPKEGPSILRIQQVVRGDSAAYFCASSPQGTEYGYTFGSGTRLTVV.